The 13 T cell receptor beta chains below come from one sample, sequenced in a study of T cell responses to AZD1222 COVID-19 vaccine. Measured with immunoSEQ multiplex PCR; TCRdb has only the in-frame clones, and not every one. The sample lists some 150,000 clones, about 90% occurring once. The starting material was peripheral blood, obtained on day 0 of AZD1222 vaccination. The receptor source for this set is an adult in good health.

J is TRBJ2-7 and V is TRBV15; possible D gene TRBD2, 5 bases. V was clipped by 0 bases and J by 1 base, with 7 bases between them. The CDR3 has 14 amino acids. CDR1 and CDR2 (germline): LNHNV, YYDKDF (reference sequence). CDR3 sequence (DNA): TGTGCCACCAGCAGAGATGGAGGATCCTACGAGCAGTACTTC. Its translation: CATSRDGGSYEQYF.

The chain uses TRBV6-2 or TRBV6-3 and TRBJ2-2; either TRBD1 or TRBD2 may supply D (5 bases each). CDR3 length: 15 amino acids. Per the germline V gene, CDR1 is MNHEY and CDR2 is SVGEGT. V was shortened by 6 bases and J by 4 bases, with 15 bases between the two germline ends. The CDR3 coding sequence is TGTGCCAGCAGCGAACCCGGGACCGCCACCGGGGAGCTGTTTTTT. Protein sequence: CASSEPGTATGELFF.

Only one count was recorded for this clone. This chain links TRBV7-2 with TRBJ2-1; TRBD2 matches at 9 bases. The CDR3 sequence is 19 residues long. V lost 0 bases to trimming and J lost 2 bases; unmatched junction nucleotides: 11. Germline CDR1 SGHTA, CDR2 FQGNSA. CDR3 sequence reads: CASSLAPGDAGGPYNEQFF. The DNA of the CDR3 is TGTGCCAGCAGCTTAGCCCCAGGGGATGCGGGAGGGCCCTACAATGAGCAGTTCTTC.

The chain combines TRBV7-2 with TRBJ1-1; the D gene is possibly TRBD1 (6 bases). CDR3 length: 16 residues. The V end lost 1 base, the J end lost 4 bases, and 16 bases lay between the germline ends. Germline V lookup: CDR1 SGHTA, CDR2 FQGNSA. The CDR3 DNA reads TGTGCCAGCAGCTTAGACGGGGGCGCAAGTGGCACTGAAGCTTTCTTT. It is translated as CASSLDGGASGTEAFF.

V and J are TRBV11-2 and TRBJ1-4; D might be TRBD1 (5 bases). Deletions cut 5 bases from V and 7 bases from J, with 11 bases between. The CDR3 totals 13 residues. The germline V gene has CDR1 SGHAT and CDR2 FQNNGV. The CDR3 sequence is CASSIARVEKLFF. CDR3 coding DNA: TGTGCCAGCAGCATAGCCAGGGTTGAAAAACTGTTTTTT.

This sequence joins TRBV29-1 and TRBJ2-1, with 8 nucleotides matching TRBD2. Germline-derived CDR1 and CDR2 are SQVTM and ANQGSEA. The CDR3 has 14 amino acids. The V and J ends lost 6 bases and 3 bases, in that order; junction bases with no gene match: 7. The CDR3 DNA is TGCAGCGTAGAGAGCGGGAGAGGCTACAATGAGCAGTTCTTC. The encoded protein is CSVESGRGYNEQFF.

The CDR3 loop reads CASSFTGPMNTEAFF. The CDR3 DNA follows: TGTGCCAGCAGCTTTACAGGGCCTATGAACACTGAAGCTTTCTTT. J is TRBJ1-1 and V is TRBV28; the D gene is possibly TRBD1 (6 bases). Deletions cut 6 bases from V and 0 bases from J, with 14 bases between. Germline CDR1 is MDHEN and CDR2 is SYDVKM. This CDR3 spans 15 amino acids.

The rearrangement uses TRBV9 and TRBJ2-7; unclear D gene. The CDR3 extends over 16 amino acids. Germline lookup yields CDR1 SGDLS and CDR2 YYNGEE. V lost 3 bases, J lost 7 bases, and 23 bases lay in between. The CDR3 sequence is CASSAPASGDQGEQYF. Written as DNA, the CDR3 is TGTGCCAGCAGCGCTCCAGCATCCGGAGATCAAGGGGAGCAGTACTTC.

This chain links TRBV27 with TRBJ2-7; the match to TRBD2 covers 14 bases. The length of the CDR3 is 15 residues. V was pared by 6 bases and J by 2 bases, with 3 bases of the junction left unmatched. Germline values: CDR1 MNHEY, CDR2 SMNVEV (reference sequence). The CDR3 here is CASSGLAGGPYEQYF. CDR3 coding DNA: TGTGCCAGCAGCGGACTAGCGGGAGGACCCTACGAGCAGTACTTC.

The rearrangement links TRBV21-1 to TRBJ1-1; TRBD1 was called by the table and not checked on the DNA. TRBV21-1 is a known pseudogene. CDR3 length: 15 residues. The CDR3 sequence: CASRGSDREDTEAFF. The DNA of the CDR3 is TGTGCCAGCAGGGGTAGTGACAGGGAAGACACTGAAGCTTTCTTT.

CDR3 amino acids: CASSADRVVANQPQHF. For the CDR3, the DNA is TGTGCCAGCAGTGCCGACAGGGTTGTTGCCAATCAGCCCCAGCATTTT. The gene calls are TRBV6-1 and TRBJ1-5; 7 nucleotides agree with TRBD1. Per germline, CDR1 MNHNS and CDR2 SASEGT. CDR3 length equals 16 residues. The V segment lost 4 bases and the J segment 3 bases; nucleotides outside the gene matches: 9.

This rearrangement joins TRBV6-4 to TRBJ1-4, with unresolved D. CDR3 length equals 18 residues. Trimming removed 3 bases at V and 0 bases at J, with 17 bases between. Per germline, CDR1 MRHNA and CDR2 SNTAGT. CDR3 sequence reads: CASSEPPLRLPTNEKLFF. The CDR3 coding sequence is TGTGCCAGCAGTGAGCCCCCGCTGCGGTTACCAACTAATGAAAAACTGTTTTTT.

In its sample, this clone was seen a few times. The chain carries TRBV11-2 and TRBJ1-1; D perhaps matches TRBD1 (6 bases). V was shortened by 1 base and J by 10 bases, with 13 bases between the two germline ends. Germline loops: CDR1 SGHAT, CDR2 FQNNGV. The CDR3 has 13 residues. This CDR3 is CASSLARQEVAFF. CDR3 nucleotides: TGTGCCAGCAGCTTAGCTAGACAGGAGGTAGCTTTCTTT.